Included here is one TCR beta chain sequence, with context. No cognate antigen has been identified for it. No per-base quality is available; no much larger clone lies one base away. The CDR3 regions of human TCRbeta chains were analyzed by immunosequencing. In the original analysis: Repertoire TCRs were checked for matches against a reference library of SARS-CoV-2-specific TCRs that had been generated using the MIRA antigen-specificity platform. Breadth meant the fraction of unique TCRs that were SARS-CoV-2-associated, whereas depth meant the fraction of total T cells that were SARS-CoV-2-associated. Using the MIRA data, every spike-specific TCR was mapped to the spike region that the TCR reacted to and assigned to either a CD4 or a CD8 class. Log10-transformed breadth and depth values were compared by one-way ANOVA with Sidak's multiple comparisons tests. TCRdb holds this immuneACCESS table with in-frame rearrangements only. Some clones are missing; in checked studies, unresolved V genes explain under half, and the rest has no known cause. V, J and clone size were drawn from that table, and D and trimming were deduced from the DNA. This sample is represented by about 150,000 clones; around 89% of them were singletons. Jointly, the top ten make up 3% to 3.5% of the sample.

A distance of 8 bases separates the germline ends of V and J, which lose 4 bases and 4 bases respectively. According to the germline V gene (reference sequence), CDR1 reads MNHEY and CDR2 reads SMNVEV. From cysteine to phenylalanine, the CDR3 is 13 amino acids long. Of the read, only the CDR3 DNA is kept; its 39 bases are in frame from base 1. These data originate in a study of T cell responses to AZD1222 COVID-19 vaccine (dated by TCRdb to the early 2020s). With regard to the full study: Because spike-specific TCR depth and breadth did not differ between the two schedules, AZD1222 recipients who got a second dose at roughly 4 weeks were pooled with those who got a second dose at roughly 12 weeks. TCR sequencing was performed for about 240 trial participants, of whom about 200 were given two doses of AZD1222 and approximately 26 were given two doses of MenACWY control vaccine. Trial participants were enrolled by age into 18-55, 56-69 and 70-plus year subgroups, with around 150, 28 and 57 TCR-sequenced participants respectively.

Study-level results and caveats: Participants were mostly white British and included more females than males, and it was suggested by the authors that clonal diversity may have been underestimated. After two AZD1222 doses, spike-specific TCR breadth and depth were significantly higher than at day 0 and than in MenACWY recipients. Reportedly, close to half of the unique spike-specific TCRs recognized epitopes lying outside the regions that are mutated in the B.1.351 and B.1.1.7 variants. Vaccine-associated CD4 TCRs spanned the whole spike protein, with dominant responses in regions 160-218 and 743-854. Because no day 14 peak-response samples were available, repertoires were characterized only after the peak T cell response. The 56-69-year group was small, and its depth increase did not reach significance, likely because of low power. Conclusions about previously exposed vaccinees are limited because only six or seven AZD1222 recipients were SARS-CoV-2 seropositive at baseline.

The time point label here, explained by the study, means: baseline before first vaccination. Vaccinee samples were obtained from the UK trials COV001 and COV002, which included a single-blind randomized controlled phase 2/3 trial of AZD1222 (ChAdOx1 nCoV-19) in healthy adults. Trial participant PBMC samples were collected at day 0 and day 28 after the second dose for TCRbeta chain sequencing. The rearrangement joined TRBV27 to TRBJ2-1; perhaps TRBD2 is the D gene, with 6 bases matching. The TCR was taken from an adult in good health. Sample: peripheral blood, taken on day 0 of AZD1222 vaccination. The DNA sequence reads TGTGCCAGCAGTTCAGGGAGGTACAATGAGCAGTTCTTC. Translated, it gives CASSSGRYNEQFF.